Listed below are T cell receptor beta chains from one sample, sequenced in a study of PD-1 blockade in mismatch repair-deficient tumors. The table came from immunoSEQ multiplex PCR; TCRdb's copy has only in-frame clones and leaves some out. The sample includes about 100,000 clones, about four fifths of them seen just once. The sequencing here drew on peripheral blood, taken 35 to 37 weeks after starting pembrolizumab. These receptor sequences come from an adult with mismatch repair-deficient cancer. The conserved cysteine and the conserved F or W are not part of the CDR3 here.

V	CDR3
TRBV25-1	ASSEYARGGYGYT
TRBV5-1	ASSLAASAETQY
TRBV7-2	ASSPVTGVEEKLF
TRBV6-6	ASRWDRETTEAF
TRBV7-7	ASSLPAGDRAVDEQF
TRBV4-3	ASSQEEGSDTQY
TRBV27	ASSPTPGHEQY
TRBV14	ASSQVWGAGGGENTEAF
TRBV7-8	ASSLDRFYGYT
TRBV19	ASSTAGTGGNEQF
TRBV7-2	ASSRQINYGYT
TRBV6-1	ASSGGRGTEAF
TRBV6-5	ASSTPSGTSYEQY
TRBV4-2	ASSPSRAGELF
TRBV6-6	ASSYSSGGEQY
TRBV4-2	ASSWGTVSYEQY
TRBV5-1	ASSLEGSNQPQH
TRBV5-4	ASRVWRTSGNNEQF
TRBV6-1	ASRVGTGVNTEAF
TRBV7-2	ASSTGLALNEQF
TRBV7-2	ASSLSGTGTLNQPQH
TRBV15	ATSRDLRDGEKLF
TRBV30	AWSDGHLNYGYT
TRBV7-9	ASSSHWGVDTEAF
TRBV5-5	ASSPWTGSGEQY
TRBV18	ASSEGLAATYEQY
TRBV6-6	ASRTAPGLISYEQY
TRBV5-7	ASSLFVPSNQPQH
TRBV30	AWSGGGTGNTIY
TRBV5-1	ASSPEGTEAF
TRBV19	ASSAQVNTEAF
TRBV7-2	ASSSGIPYEQY
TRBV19	ASSIRRESGEQF
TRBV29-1	SVASGETQY
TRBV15	ATSLPRETEAF
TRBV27	ASNPSGMTDGELF
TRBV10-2	ASSEPSGSSYEQY
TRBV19	ASSIGTGGRETQY
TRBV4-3	ASSHARRNEQF
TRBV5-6	ASSLGTYGYT
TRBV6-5	ASSYAENRNTGELF
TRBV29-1	SVGDAWEGGYT
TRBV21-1	ANQRLAGVKLYEQY
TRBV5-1	ASSLQGAAGELF
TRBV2	ASNPVPLNEQF
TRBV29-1	SVEELAGPKNIQY
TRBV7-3	ASSPRAGVGWEQY
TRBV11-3	ASSQRDLPNEQF
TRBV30	AWSPHRAGNTIY
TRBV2	ASRDSGRSDEKLF
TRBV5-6	ASSPTQTGNTIY